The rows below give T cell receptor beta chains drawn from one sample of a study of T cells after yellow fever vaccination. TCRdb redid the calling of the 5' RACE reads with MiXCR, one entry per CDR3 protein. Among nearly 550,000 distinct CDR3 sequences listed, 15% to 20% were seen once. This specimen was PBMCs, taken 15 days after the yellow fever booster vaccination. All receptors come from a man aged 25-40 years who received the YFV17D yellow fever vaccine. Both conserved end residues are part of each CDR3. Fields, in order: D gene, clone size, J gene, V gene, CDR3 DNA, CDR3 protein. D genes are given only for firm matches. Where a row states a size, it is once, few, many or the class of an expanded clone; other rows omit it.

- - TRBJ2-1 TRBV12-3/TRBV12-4 TGTGCCAGCAGCCGCCCCTCGATCGGGTCCTCACTTTACAATGAGCAGTTCTTC CASSRPSIGSSLYNEQFF
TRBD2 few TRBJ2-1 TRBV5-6 TGTGCCAGCAGCTGGAGGACTAGCGGGAGTTCGGGTAATGAGCAGTTCTTC CASSWRTSGSSGNEQFF
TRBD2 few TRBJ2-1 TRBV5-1 TGCGCCAGCAGCTCCGGGACTAGCGGGGGAGGGGAGCAGTTCTTC CASSSGTSGGGEQFF
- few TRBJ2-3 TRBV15 TGTGCCACCAGCGTAGCATTAGATACGCAGTATTTT CATSVALDTQYF
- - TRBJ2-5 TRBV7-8 TGTGCCAGCAGCCTCGGACCACGGGAGACCCAGTACTTC CASSLGPRETQYF
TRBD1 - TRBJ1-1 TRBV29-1 TGCAGCGTTGTCAGGGGGCCAGGCTACACTGAAGCTTTCTTT CSVVRGPGYTEAFF
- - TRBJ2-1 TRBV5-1 TGCGCCAGCAACATGGGTAATGTAGCCTACAATGAGCAGTTCTTC CASNMGNVAYNEQFF
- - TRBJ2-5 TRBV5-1 TGCGCCAGCAGCTCGGTTCTTGGGGAAGAGACCCAGTACTTC CASSSVLGEETQYF
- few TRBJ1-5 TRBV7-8 TGTGCCAGCAGCTCCCTTCTGAGGCCGAATCAGCCCCAGCATTTT CASSSLLRPNQPQHF
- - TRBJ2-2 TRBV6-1 TGTGCCAGCTTGGGCAGGGCAAGCGGAGGGGAGCTGTTTTTT CASLGRASGGELFF
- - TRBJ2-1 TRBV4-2 TGTGCCAGCAGCCACACTCAGGACGGTCTCTACAATGAGCAGTTCTTC CASSHTQDGLYNEQFF
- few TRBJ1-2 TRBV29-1 TGCAGCGTTGAGCCCCCGGGGATCGATGGCTACACCTTC CSVEPPGIDGYTF
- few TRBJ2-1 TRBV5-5 TGTGCCAGCAGCTTGCGGGATTTACAGTTCTTC CASSLRDLQFF
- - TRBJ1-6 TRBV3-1 TGTGCCAGCAGCCAAGGAGGATCAAGATATAATTCACCCCTCCACTTT CASSQGGSRYNSPLHF
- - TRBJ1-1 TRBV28 TGTGCCAGCAGTTTAATTAAGACTGAAGCTTTCTTT CASSLIKTEAFF
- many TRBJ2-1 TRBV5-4 TGTGCCAGCAGCTTGGTCGGGGAGAATGAGCAGTTCTTC CASSLVGENEQFF
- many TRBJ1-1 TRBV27 TGTGCCAGCAGTCGACGACAGACTATGAACACTGAAGCTTTCTTT CASSRRQTMNTEAFF
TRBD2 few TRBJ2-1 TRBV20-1 TGCAGTGCTAGAGACCACCAGGGACTAGCCTCCTACAATGAGCAGTTCTTC CSARDHQGLASYNEQFF
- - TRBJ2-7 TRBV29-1 TGCAGCGTGAGCAGTAATCTCTACGAGCAGTACTTC CSVSSNLYEQYF
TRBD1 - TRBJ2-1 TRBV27 TGTGCCAGCAGTTTACTCGGGACAGTGGCCTACAATGAGCAGTTCTTC CASSLLGTVAYNEQFF
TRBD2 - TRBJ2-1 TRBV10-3 TGTGCCATCACCCCAGCGGGAGGATACAATGAGCAGTTCTTC CAITPAGGYNEQFF
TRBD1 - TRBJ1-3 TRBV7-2 TGTGCCAGCAGCGCCCGGACAGGGAAAAACACCATATATTTT CASSARTGKNTIYF
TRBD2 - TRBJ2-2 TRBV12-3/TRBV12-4 TGTGCCAGCAGTTTTGCTAGCGGGAGTGCCGGGGAGCTGTTTTTT CASSFASGSAGELFF
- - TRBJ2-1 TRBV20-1 TGCAGTGCTCGACCAGGAGGCCCTTTCGATGAGCAGTTCTTC CSARPGGPFDEQFF
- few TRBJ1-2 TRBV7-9 TGTGCCAGCAGCTTCCCAAAGGGCTACACCTTC CASSFPKGYTF
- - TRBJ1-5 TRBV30 TGTGCCTGGAGTGTACTCGGTAATCAGCCCCAGCATTTT CAWSVLGNQPQHF
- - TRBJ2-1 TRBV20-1 TGCAGTGGCAACGTAGGGACGTACAATGAGCAGTTCTTC CSGNVGTYNEQFF
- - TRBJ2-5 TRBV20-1 TGCAGTGCTAGGACCCCGGGCGGGACTTTAAGAGAGACCCAGTACTTC CSARTPGGTLRETQYF
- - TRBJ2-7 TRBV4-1 TGCGCCAGCAGCCTCCGGACAGCGGCCTACGAGCAGTACTTC CASSLRTAAYEQYF
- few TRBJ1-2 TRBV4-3 TGCGCCAGCAGCCAAGAACGACGGATTCTCTATGGCTACACCTTC CASSQERRILYGYTF
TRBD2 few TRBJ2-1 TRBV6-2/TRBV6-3 TGTGCCAGCAGTTACTCGCAGTCCGGGACTAGCGGGAGAATGGGTGAGCAGTTCTTC CASSYSQSGTSGRMGEQFF
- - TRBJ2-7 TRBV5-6 TGTGCCAGCAGCCCGGGACTGTCGCCCTACGAGCAGTACTTC CASSPGLSPYEQYF
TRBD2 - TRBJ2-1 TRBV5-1 TGCGCCAGCAGCTCGGGACTAGCGGGAGGAAGAGGCAATGAGCAGTTCTTC CASSSGLAGGRGNEQFF
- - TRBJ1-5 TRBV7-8 TGTGCCAGCAGCTTAGGGATTCGGGGTGAACAGCCCCAGCATTTT CASSLGIRGEQPQHF
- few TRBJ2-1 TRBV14 TGTGCCAGCAGCCGACAAATTACTAGCTCCTACAATGAGCAGTTCTTC CASSRQITSSYNEQFF
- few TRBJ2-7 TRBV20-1 TGCAGTGCTAGAGAGGGTCGGGCAGGGGCCTACGAGCAGTACTTC CSAREGRAGAYEQYF
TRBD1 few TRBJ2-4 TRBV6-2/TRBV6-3 TGTGCCAGCACCGTGGACAGGGCGGACATTCAGTACTTC CASTVDRADIQYF
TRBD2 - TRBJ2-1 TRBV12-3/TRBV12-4 TGTGCCAGCAGCCACGGGAGGACCTCCTACAATGAGCAGTTCTTC CASSHGRTSYNEQFF
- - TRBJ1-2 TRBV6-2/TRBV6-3 TGTGCCAGCAGAGAGGAGTCTTTTAGCTATGGCTACACCTTC CASREESFSYGYTF
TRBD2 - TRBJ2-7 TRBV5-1 TGCGCCAGCAGCTTGGGTGTTACTAGCGGGAACGAGCAGTACTTC CASSLGVTSGNEQYF
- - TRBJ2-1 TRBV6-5 TGTGCCAGCAGTTACTTGACAGGCCAACCGTACAATGAGCAGTTCTTC CASSYLTGQPYNEQFF
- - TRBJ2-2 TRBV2 TGTGCCAGCAGTCCGGGACAAGTCTACACCGGGGAGCTGTTTTTT CASSPGQVYTGELFF
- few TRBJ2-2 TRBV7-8 TGTGCCAGGGGCGCAGGTAAAGGCACGAACACCGGGGAGCTGTTTTTT CARGAGKGTNTGELFF